This paragraph covers one T cell receptor beta chain sequence. The data belong to a study of glioma-infiltrating T cells after dendritic cell vaccination. CDR3 length: 14 amino acids. V lost 0 bases and J 6 bases, leaving 9 bases between the germline ends. Per the germline V gene, CDR1 is SGDLS and CDR2 is YYNGEE. No glioblastoma patient carried an isocitrate dehydrogenase mutation. Generated by immunoSEQ multiplex PCR, the TCRdb table keeps only in-frame clones and is missing some. Of thousands of clones listed, approximately 93% are singletons. The specimen comprised blood, sampled before dendritic cell vaccination. This TCR was sampled from a human donor with glioblastoma. This rearrangement joins TRBV9 to TRBJ2-2; D remains unclear. CDR3 protein: CASSVVSVPGELFF. DNA for the CDR3: TGTGCCAGCAGCGTAGTTAGTGTTCCCGGGGAGCTGTTTTTT.